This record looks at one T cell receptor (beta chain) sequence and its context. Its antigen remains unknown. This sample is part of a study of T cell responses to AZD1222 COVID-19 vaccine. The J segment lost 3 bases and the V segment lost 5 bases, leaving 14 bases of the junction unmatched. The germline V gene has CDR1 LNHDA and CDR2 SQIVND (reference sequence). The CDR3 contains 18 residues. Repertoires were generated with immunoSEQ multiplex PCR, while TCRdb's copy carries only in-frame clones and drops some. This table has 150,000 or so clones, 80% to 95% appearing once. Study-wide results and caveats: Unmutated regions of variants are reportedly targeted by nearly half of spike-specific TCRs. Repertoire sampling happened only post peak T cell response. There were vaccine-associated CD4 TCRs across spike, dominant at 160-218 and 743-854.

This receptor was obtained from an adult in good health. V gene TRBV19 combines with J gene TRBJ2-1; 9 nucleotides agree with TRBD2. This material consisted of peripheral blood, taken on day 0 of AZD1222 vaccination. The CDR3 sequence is CASSPGLGGRAFYNEQFF. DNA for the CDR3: TGTGCCAGTAGTCCGGGACTTGGCGGGAGGGCCTTCTACAATGAGCAGTTCTTC.